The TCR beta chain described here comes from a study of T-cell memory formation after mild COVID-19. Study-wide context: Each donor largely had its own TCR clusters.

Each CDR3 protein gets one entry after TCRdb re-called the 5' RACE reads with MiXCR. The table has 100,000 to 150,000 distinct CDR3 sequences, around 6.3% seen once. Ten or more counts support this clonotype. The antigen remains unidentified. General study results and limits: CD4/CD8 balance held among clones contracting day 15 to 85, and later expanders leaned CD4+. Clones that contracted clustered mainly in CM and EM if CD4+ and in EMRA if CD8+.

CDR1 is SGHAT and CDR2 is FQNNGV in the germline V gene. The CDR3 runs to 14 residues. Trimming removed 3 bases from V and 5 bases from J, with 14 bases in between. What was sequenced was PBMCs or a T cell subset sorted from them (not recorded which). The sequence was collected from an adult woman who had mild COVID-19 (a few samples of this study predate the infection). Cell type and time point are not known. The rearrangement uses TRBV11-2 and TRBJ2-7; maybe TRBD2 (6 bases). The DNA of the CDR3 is TGTGCCAGCAGCTTGGGACTTTCTTCGGACGAGCAGTACTTC. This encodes CASSLGLSSDEQYF.